The rows below give T cell receptor beta chains drawn from one sample of a study of T cells in Graves' hyperthyroidism and ophthalmopathy. TCRdb reprocessed the multiplex PCR reads via MiXCR and lists one record per CDR3 protein. Of some 620,000 distinct CDR3 sequences in the sample, 16% are singletons; the top ten hold 3.8%. Sequencing was done on a sample of blood. These receptors were taken from a woman in her thirties with Graves' hyperthyroidism. Both conserved end residues are part of each CDR3. The D gene is left open where the match is weak. The size entry is marked missing in some rows and otherwise reads once, few, many or a size class.

V	J	D	size	CDR3	DNA
TRBV28	TRBJ2-7	-	many	CASSDVYEQYF	TGTGCCAGCAGTGACGTCTATGAGCAGTACTTC
TRBV12-5	TRBJ2-7	-	many	CASGFLVTLNSYEQYF	TGTGCTAGTGGTTTTTTGGTGACATTAAACTCCTACGAGCAGTACTTC
TRBV6-1	TRBJ1-5	-	few	CASTGAHYVNQPQHF	TGTGCCAGCACCGGAGCTCATTACGTAAATCAGCCCCAGCATTTT
TRBV5-1	TRBJ1-1	-	many	CASSPGDGYTEAFF	TGCGCCAGCAGCCCAGGGGACGGATACACTGAAGCTTTCTTT
TRBV6-4	TRBJ2-1	TRBD2	few	CASSERTSGSRSYNEQFF	TGTGCCAGCAGTGAGAGGACTAGCGGGAGTCGGTCCTACAATGAGCAGTTCTTC
TRBV3-1	TRBJ2-7	-	-	CASSQRDISYEQYF	TGTGCCAGCAGCCAGCGGGACATCTCCTACGAGCAGTACTTC
TRBV5-8	TRBJ2-2	-	few	CASSFRGEDTGELFF	TGTGCCAGCAGCTTCCGAGGAGAGGACACCGGGGAGCTGTTTTTT
TRBV11-2	TRBJ1-4	-	many	CASSLGSGMDEKLFF	TGTGCCAGCAGCTTAGGGTCAGGGATGGACGAAAAACTGTTTTTT
TRBV7-9	TRBJ1-1	-	many	CASSLRSQQETEAFF	TGTGCCAGCAGCTTACGTTCACAGCAAGAAACTGAAGCTTTCTTT
TRBV20-1	TRBJ2-2	-	few	CRAPKPYTGELFF	TGCAGGGCCCCGAAGCCTTACACCGGGGAGCTGTTTTTT
TRBV12-3/TRBV12-4	TRBJ1-5	-	-	CASGLGSQPQHF	TGTGCCAGCGGTTTAGGTAGTCAGCCCCAGCATTTT
TRBV2	TRBJ2-5	TRBD2	-	CASSGGGGRARETQYF	TGTGCCAGCAGTGGGGGCGGCGGGAGGGCCAGGGAGACCCAGTACTTC
TRBV27	TRBJ1-6	-	few	CASSFSSSPLHF	TGTGCCAGCAGTTTTAGTAGTTCACCCCTCCACTTT
TRBV3-1	TRBJ1-2	-	few	CASSPSTKAGYTF	TGTGCCAGCAGCCCTTCGACAAAGGCAGGCTACACCTTC
TRBV27	TRBJ1-2	-	many	CASSFSGAGRYGYTF	TGTGCCAGCAGTTTTTCGGGGGCGGGCAGATATGGCTACACCTTC